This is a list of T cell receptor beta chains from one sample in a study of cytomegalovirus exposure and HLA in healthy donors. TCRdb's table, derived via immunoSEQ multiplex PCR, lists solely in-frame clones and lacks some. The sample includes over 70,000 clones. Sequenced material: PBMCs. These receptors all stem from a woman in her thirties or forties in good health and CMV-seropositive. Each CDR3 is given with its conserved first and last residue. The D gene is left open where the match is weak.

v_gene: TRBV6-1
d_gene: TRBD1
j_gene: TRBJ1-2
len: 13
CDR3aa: CAISFTGGYGYTF
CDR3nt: TGTGCCATCTCGTTCACAGGGGGCTATGGCTACACCTTC

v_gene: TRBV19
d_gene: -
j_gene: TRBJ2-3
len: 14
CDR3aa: CASSGGFPTDTQYF
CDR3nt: TGTGCCAGTAGCGGGGGATTCCCCACAGATACGCAGTATTTT

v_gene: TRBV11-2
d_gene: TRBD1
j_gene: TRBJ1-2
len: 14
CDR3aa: CASSSPRQGGGYTF
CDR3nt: TGTGCCAGCAGCTCCCCTAGACAGGGCGGTGGCTACACCTTC

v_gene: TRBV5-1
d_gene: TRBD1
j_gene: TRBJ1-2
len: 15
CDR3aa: CASSPTGTGGYGYTF
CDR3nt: TGCGCCAGCAGCCCGACCGGGACAGGGGGATATGGCTACACCTTC

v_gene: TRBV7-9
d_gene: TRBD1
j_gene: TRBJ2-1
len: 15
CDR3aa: CASSAYRQGRNEQFF
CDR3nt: TGTGCCAGCAGCGCTTATCGACAGGGGAGGAATGAGCAGTTCTTC

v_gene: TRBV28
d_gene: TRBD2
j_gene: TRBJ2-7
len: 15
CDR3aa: CASTLGGGIPYEQYF
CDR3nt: TGTGCCAGCACCCTTGGGGGAGGGATCCCCTACGAGCAGTACTTC

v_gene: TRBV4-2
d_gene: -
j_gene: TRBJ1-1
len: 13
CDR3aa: CASSQVQRSEAFF
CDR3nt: TGTGCCAGCAGCCAAGTCCAGAGGTCTGAAGCTTTCTTT

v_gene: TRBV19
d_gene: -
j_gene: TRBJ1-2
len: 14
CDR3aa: CASSRGRVAYGYTF
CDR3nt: TGTGCCAGTAGTAGGGGCAGGGTGGCCTATGGCTACACCTTC

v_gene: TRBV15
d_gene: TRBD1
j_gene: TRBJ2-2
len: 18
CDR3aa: CATSRDSFRQGAVGELFF
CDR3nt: TGTGCCACCAGCAGAGATTCTTTCCGACAGGGGGCCGTCGGGGAGCTGTTTTTT

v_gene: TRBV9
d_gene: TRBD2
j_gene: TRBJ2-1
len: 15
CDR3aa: CASRGSGGLYNEQFF
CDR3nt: TGTGCCAGCAGAGGTAGCGGGGGCCTCTACAATGAGCAGTTCTTC